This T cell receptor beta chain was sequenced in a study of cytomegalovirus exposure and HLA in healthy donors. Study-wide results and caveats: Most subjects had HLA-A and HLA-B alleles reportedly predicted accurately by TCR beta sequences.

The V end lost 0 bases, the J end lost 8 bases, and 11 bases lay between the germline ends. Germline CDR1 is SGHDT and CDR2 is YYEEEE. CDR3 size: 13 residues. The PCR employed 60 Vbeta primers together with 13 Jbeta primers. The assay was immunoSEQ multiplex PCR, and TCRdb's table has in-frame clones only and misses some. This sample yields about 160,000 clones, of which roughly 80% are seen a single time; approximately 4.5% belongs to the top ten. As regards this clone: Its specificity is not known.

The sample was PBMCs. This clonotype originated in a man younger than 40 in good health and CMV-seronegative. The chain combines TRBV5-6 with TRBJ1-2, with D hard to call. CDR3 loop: CASSLGRTGGYTF. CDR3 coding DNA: TGTGCCAGCAGCTTGGGACGGACGGGGGGCTACACCTTC.